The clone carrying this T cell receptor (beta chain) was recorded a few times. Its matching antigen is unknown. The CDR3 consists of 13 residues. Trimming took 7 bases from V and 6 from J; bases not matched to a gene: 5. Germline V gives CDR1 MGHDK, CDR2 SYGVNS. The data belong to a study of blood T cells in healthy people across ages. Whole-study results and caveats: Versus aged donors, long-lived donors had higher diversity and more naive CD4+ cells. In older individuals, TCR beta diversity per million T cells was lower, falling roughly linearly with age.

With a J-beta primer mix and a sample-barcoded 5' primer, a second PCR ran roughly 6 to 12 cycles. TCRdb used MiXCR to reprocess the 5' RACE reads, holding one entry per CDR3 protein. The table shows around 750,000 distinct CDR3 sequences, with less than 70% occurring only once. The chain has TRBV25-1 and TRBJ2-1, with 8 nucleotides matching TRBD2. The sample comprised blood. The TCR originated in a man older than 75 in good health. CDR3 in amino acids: CASIGAGVNEQFF. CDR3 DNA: TGTGCCAGCATTGGAGCGGGGGTCAATGAGCAGTTCTTC.